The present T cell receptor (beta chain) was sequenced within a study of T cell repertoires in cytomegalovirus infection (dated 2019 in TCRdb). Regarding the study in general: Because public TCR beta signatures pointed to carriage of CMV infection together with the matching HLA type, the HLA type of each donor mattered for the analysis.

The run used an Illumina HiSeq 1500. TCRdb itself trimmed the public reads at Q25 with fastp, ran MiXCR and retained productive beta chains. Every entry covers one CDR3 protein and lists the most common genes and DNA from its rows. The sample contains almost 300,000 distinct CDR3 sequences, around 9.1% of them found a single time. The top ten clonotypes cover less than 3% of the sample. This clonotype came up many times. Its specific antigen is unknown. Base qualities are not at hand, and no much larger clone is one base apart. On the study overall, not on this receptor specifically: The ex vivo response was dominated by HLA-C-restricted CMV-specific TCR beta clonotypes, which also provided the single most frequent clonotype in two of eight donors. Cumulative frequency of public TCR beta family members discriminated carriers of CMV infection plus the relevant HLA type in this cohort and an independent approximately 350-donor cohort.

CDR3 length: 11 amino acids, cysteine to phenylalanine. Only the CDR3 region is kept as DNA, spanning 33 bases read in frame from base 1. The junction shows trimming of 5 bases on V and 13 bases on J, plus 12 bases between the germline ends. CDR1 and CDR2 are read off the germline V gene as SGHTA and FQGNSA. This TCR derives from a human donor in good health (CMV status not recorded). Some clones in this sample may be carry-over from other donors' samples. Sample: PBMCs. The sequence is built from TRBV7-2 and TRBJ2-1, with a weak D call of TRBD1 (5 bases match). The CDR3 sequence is CASSPQGPQFF. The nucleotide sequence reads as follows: TGTGCCAGCAGCCCTCAGGGCCCTCAGTTCTTC.